What follows describes a single TCR beta chain. The CDR3 extends over 13 amino acids. CDR1 is LGHNT, CDR2 FRNRAP, per germline. Trimming took 7 bases from V and 11 from J; bases not matched to a gene: 11. The sample comes from a study of blood T cell repertoires in COVID-19. Turning to the study itself: COVID-19 samples, acute and convalescent, were from the United States, Italy and Spain.

Produced via immunoSEQ multiplex PCR; TCRdb's table is partial and in-frame only. Of approximately 170,000 clones listed, roughly nine tenths were seen once; the top ten hold 1.5% to 2%. The genes are TRBV12-5 and TRBJ1-1; 9 nucleotides match TRBD1. Material: peripheral blood. This TCR came from a man in his late teens or twenties who had recovered from COVID-19. The DNA for the CDR3 is TGTGCTAGTGCGCCCCGTGGGACAGGGCATGCTTTCTTT. Protein product: CASAPRGTGHAFF.